The clone carrying this T cell receptor beta chain has ten or more counts. Its cognate antigen is unknown. Other DNA sequences of this sample code for an identical CDR3. Patients underwent thyroid surgery, and none had received any treatment before it. Per the original methods: Differences in CDR3 between clinicopathological groups were drawn on to build a classifier intended to discriminate distant-metastatic papillary thyroid cancer patients. TCRdb recomputed clones from the PCR reads via MiXCR. The V and J calls reflect TCRdb's pipeline rather than the authors' work. The sample yields about 20,000 clones, approximately 30% seen once. This sample was included in a study of metastatic and nonmetastatic thyroid tumors. Study summary: Repertoire comparison spanned blood and tumor or nodule tissue of malignant and benign thyroid patients.

Whole-study findings and limits: Significantly greater TCR beta diversity was reportedly found in malignant thyroid tumors than in benign nodules (in blood and tumor).

Sequenced: blood. This TCR came from a female donor with papillary thyroid cancer or a benign thyroid nodule (not recorded which). Some clones in this sample may be carry-over from other donors' samples.

CDR3: CSAKRPGQNYEQYF. CDR3 nucleotides: TGCAGTGCGAAGAGGCCGGGACAGAATTACGAGCAGTACTTC. The V gene is TRBV20-1, the J gene TRBJ2-7; TRBD1 agrees at 7 bases. The CDR3 has 14 amino acids. The V segment lost 6 bases and the J segment 4 bases; nucleotides outside the gene matches: 12. Germline-derived CDR1 and CDR2 are DFQATT and SNEGSKA (reference sequence).